Listed here is a single T cell receptor beta chain. Its antigen is not known. The CDR3 carries no conserved terminal phenylalanine or tryptophan, so it likely arises from a read error. This entry is derived from a study of OX40 agonist ivuxolimab in advanced cancers. The wider study: Dose-escalation cases comprised hepatocellular carcinoma, melanoma, renal cell or head and neck cancer. General study points: In CD8+ T cells, expanded clones were on average more numerous than in CD4+. Also showing low normalized T-cell clonal expansion were some of the nonresponders. Clonal expansion by week 6 occurred in CD4+ and CD8+ blood T cells (at 0.1 to 3.0 mg/kg).

Trimming removed 6 bases from V and 2 bases from J; junction bases left unmatched: 2. Germline V gives CDR1 MNHEY, CDR2 SVGAGI. The CDR3 is 15 residues long. Using immunoSEQ multiplex PCR, the repertoire was profiled, and TCRdb retains in-frame clones only, with some absent. This table has 77,000 or so clones, approximately 85% appearing once. The source was CD4+ or CD8+ T cells sorted from blood, collected in a trial of the OX40 agonist ivuxolimab. This TCR derives from an adult with an advanced solid tumor such as melanoma, head and neck, liver or kidney cancer. The chain recombines TRBV6-5 with TRBJ2-4; the match to TRBD1 covers 12 bases. The CDR3 protein is CASRGQGAPKNIQYL. The CDR3 DNA reads TGTGCCAGCAGGGGACAGGGGGCTCCCAAAAACATTCAGTACCTC.